This is a list of T cell receptor beta chains from one sample in a study of beta chain features in type 1 diabetes. The repertoire was sequenced with immunoSEQ multiplex PCR; TCRdb's copy has only in-frame clones and lacks some. The sample yields 150,000 to 200,000 clones, about 8.1% seen once. Source material: central memory CD4+ T cells from blood. These receptors originate from a woman between 18 and 29 years old with type 1 diabetes. Each CDR3 is given without its conserved first and last residue.

j_call,v_call,cdr3_aa
TRBJ2-2,TRBV25-1,ASSEPGGKTGELF
TRBJ2-7,TRBV4-2,ASSREVGQRIVSSYEQY
TRBJ1-5,TRBV28,ATRTGIYSNQPQH
TRBJ2-7,TRBV11-2,ASSRVRSEQY
TRBJ1-2,TRBV4-1,ASSPGRGRGGYT
TRBJ1-4,TRBV23-1,ASRCKGNEKLF
TRBJ2-2,TRBV5-4,ASSPPGTRRELF
TRBJ2-7,TRBV30,AWSKQGGYEQY
TRBJ1-1,TRBV6-6,ASTRTASNTEAF
TRBJ1-1,TRBV14,ASSQGAGRGTEAF
TRBJ1-6,TRBV16,ASSQSSGEDSPLH
TRBJ1-1,TRBV7-8,ASSQYQNTEAF
TRBJ1-4,TRBV9,ASRGGPNEKLF
TRBJ2-7,TRBV18,ASSPGQSSYEQY
TRBJ2-5,TRBV5-1,ASSVTGDQETQY